Listed here is a single T cell receptor (beta chain). These data belong to a study of blood T cell repertoires in COVID-19. In the study overall: Both acute and convalescent COVID-19 samples were obtained from the United States, Italy and Spain. PBMCs, B-cell-depleted T cells, or T cells were the source of the cDNA or gDNA that made up the material.

V was trimmed by 0 bases and J by 2 bases, leaving 9 bases between them. This CDR3 comprises 14 residues. Germline loops: CDR1 SGHDT, CDR2 YYEEEE. The authors' processing: Scientists estimated how many nucleated cells there were by amplifying reference gene primers. Here immunoSEQ multiplex PCR was the method, and the copy in TCRdb shows in-frame clones only, minus some. V and J calls plus clone size are reproduced from that table; the DNA served to infer D and trimming. The sample has about 170,000 clones, about 80% seen once. The sequenced sample was peripheral blood. The source is a man aged 55-75 years with acute or convalescent COVID-19. The chain uses TRBV5-6 and TRBJ2-7; possible D gene TRBD1, 5 bases. CDR3 bases: TGTGCCAGCAGCTTGGCCGACAGCACCTACGAGCAGTACTTC. Its protein product is CASSLADSTYEQYF.